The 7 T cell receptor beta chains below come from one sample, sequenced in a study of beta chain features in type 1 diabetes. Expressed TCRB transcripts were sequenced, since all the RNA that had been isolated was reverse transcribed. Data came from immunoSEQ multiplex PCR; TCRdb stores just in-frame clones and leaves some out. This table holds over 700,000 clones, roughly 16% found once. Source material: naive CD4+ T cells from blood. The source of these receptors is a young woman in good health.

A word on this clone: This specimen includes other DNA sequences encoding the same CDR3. The CDR3 reads CASSYSGRGPYEQYF. DNA of the CDR3: TGTGCCAGCAGTTACTCCGGCAGGGGGCCCTACGAGCAGTACTTC. The rearrangement joins TRBV6-5 to TRBJ2-7; 8 bases match TRBD1. In germline, CDR1 is MNHEY, CDR2 SVGAGI. The CDR3 is 15 amino acids. V trimming: 0 bases; J trimming: 2 bases; junction bases outside the gene matches: 3.

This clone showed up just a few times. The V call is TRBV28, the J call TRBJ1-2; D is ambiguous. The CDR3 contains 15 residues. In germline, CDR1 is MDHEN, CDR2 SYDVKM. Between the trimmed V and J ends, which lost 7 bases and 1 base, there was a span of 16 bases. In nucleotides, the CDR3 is TGTGCCAGCACACCCAGTGGATTACTTAACTATGGCTACACCTTC. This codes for CASTPSGLLNYGYTF.

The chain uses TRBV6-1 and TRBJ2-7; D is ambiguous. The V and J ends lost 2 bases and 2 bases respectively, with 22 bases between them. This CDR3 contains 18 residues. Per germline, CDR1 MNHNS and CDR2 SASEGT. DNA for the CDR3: TGTGCCAGCAGTGAAATTCGTAACCCTGCGCGCAGGACCTACGAGCAGTACTTC. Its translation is CASSEIRNPARRTYEQYF.

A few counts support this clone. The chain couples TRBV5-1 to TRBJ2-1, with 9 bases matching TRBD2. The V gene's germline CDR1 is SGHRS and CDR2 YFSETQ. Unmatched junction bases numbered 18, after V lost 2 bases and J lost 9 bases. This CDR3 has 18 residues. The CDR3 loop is CASSFGTHGTSFLREQFF. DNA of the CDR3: TGCGCCAGCAGCTTCGGGACCCATGGGACTAGCTTTCTGCGTGAGCAGTTCTTC.

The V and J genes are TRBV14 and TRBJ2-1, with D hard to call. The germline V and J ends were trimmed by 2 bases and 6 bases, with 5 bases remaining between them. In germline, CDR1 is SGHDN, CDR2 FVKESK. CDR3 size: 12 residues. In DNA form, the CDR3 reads TGTGCCAGCAGCCAATTGCCCAATGAGCAGTTCTTC. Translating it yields CASSQLPNEQFF.

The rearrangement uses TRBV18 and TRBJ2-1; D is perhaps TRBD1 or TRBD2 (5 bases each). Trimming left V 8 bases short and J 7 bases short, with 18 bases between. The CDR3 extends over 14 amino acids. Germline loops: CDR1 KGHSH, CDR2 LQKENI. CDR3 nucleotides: TGTGCCAGCCTCGAGAGGGGATACTCGAATGAGCAGTTCTTC. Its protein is CASLERGYSNEQFF.

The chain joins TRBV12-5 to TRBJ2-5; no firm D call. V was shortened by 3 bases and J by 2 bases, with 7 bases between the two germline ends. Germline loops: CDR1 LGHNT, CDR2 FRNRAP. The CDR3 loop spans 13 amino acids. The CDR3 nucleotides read TGTGCTAGTGGTTTCGGGTTACAAGAGACCCAGTACTTC. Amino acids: CASGFGLQETQYF.